This T cell receptor beta chain is drawn from a study of blood T cells in healthy people across ages. Peripheral blood, about 10 milliliters per donor, was collected. Primers used in a second PCR of roughly 7 to 12 cycles were a sample-barcoded 5' primer and a J-beta primer mix. TCRdb passed the 5' RACE reads through MiXCR, listing each CDR3 protein once. Of about 1.6 million distinct CDR3 sequences listed, about 35% are singletons. This clonotype has ten or more counts. Antigen specificity is unknown. Study-level results: Roughly linear age-related decline in beta diversity appeared, significant by age roughly 40.

The V gene's germline CDR1 is SEHNR and CDR2 FQNEAQ (reference sequence). J gave up 7 bases and V 5 bases, and 7 bases lay outside the gene matches. This CDR3 spans 16 amino acids. This rearrangement joins TRBV7-9 to TRBJ2-1, with 14 positions matching TRBD2. The sequencing input was blood. The TCR comes from a woman in her thirties in good health. CDR3 in amino acids: CASSTGTSGGGNEQFF. The CDR3 DNA reads as TGTGCCAGCAGCACCGGGACTAGCGGGGGCGGGAATGAGCAGTTCTTC. Based on the CDR3 plus reference TRBV7-9 and TRBJ2-1, the full variable domain is DTGVSQNPRHKITKRGQNVTFRCDPISEHNRLYWYRQTLGQGPEFLTYFQNEAQLEKSRLLSDRFSAERPKGSFSTLEIQRTEQGDSAMYLCASSTGTSGGGNEQFFGPGTRLTVL.